The 19 T cell receptor beta chains reported below all come from one sample, sequenced in a study of shared clonotypes between healthy human individuals. Only in-frame clones appear in the TCRdb table, and some are missing; sequencing was by immunoSEQ multiplex PCR. Among under 600,000 clones listed, 95% to 98% were seen once. Input material: naive CD4+ T cells sorted from blood. Subset reported: CD45RA+ positively selected. These receptors originate from a woman aged 30 to 39 in good health.

The gene calls are TRBV5-6 and TRBJ2-5; D is unresolved. The V end lost 0 bases, the J end lost 1 base, and 7 bases lay between the germline ends. CDR1 and CDR2 (germline): SGHDT, YYEEEE. The CDR3 runs 14 residues. CDR3 loop: CASSLAGTQETQYF. CDR3 nucleotides: TGTGCCAGCAGCTTGGCCGGCACCCAAGAGACCCAGTACTTC.

The chain links TRBV28 to TRBJ2-3; D gene ambiguous. This CDR3 is 14 amino acids long. The V end was cut by 8 bases, the J end by 1 base, with 13 bases between. Germline V gene data show CDR1 as MDHEN and CDR2 as SYDVKM. CDR3 in DNA: TGTGCCAGCGGGCCAGCTTTAGGCACAGATACGCAGTATTTT. It yields the protein CASGPALGTDTQYF.

The V gene is TRBV28, the J gene TRBJ2-7; 9 positions agree with TRBD1. This CDR3 comprises 16 residues. Unmatched junction bases numbered 9, after V lost 5 bases and J lost 1 base. In germline, CDR1 is MDHEN, CDR2 SYDVKM. CDR3 nucleotide sequence: TGTGCCAGCAGTCCCCCGGGACAGGGCACATCCTACGAGCAGTACTTC. Protein: CASSPPGQGTSYEQYF.

The J gene is TRBJ1-5, the V gene TRBV7-6; D is possibly TRBD1 (6 bases). Germline assignment: CDR1 SGHVS and CDR2 FNYEAQ. Trimming removed 0 bases from V and 9 bases from J, with 9 bases in between. The CDR3 totals 13 residues. DNA of the CDR3: TGTGCCAGCAGCTTAGCTGGGGGCATGCCCCAGCATTTT. Its protein is CASSLAGGMPQHF.

J is TRBJ2-1 and V is TRBV18; D remains ambiguous. The CDR3 contains 16 residues. V was pared by 5 bases and J by 0 bases, with 14 bases between. Germline-derived CDR1 and CDR2 are KGHSH and LQKENI. CDR3 residues: CASSSLRPVSYNEQFF. The CDR3 DNA reads as TGTGCCAGCTCAAGCCTCCGCCCAGTCTCCTACAATGAGCAGTTCTTC.

V gene TRBV9 combines with J gene TRBJ2-2; D gene uncertain. The V and J ends lost 4 bases and 5 bases respectively, with 6 bases between them. This CDR3 is 12 amino acids long. Germline V lookup: CDR1 SGDLS, CDR2 YYNGEE. CDR3 nucleotide sequence: TGTGCCAGCAGCACCCTAACCGGGGAGCTGTTTTTT. This encodes CASSTLTGELFF.

For the CDR3, the DNA is TGTGCCAGCAGTCACAGGGGCCCAACCTACGAGCAGTACTTC. The encoded protein is CASSHRGPTYEQYF. The chain links TRBV6-6 to TRBJ2-7; 7 bases fit TRBD1. CDR1 and CDR2 (germline): MNHNY, SVGAGI (reference sequence). The CDR3 loop spans 14 amino acids. The V and J ends lost 5 bases and 2 bases, in that order; junction bases with no gene match: 6.

The genes are TRBV10-3 and TRBJ2-1; TRBD2 agrees at 13 bases. From germline, CDR1 is ENHRY and CDR2 SYGVKD. This CDR3 is 15 amino acids long. V was pared by 6 bases and J by 5 bases, with 4 bases of the junction left unmatched. DNA for the CDR3: TGTGCCATCAGCCCGGGACTAGCGGGGAACAATGAGCAGTTCTTC. This codes for CAISPGLAGNNEQFF.

CDR3 loop: CASSSSGRRGPGELFF. In nucleotides, the CDR3 is TGTGCCAGCAGCTCATCAGGGAGGAGGGGCCCCGGGGAGCTGTTTTTT. The chain links TRBV5-4 to TRBJ2-2, with D possibly being TRBD2 (6 bases). V dropped 3 bases and J dropped 6 bases, with 18 bases sitting between them. The CDR3 runs 16 residues. CDR1 is SGHNT and CDR2 is YYREEE in the germline V gene (reference sequence). The variable domain in full, with the rest retrieved from reference TRBV5-4 and TRBJ2-2, is ETGVTQSPTHLIKTRGQQVTLRCSSQSGHNTVSWYQQALGQGPQFIFQYYREEENGRGNFPPRFSGLQFPNYSSELNVNALELDDSALYLCASSSSGRRGPGELFFGEGSRLTVL.

This rearrangement joins TRBV28 to TRBJ1-6; D is unresolved. Trimming stripped 2 bases from V and 0 bases from J, with 8 bases between. The CDR3 length is 16 residues. Germline V lookup: CDR1 MDHEN, CDR2 SYDVKM. CDR3 sequence: CASSLIRSSYNSPLHF. CDR3 bases: TGTGCCAGCAGTTTAATTAGGAGCTCCTATAATTCACCCCTCCACTTT.

This chain uses TRBV5-1 with TRBJ2-5; unclear D gene. CDR3 size: 15 residues. Per germline, CDR1 SGHRS and CDR2 YFSETQ. The ends were cut back, 2 bases at V and 3 bases at J, with 14 bases in the middle. The CDR3 spells CASSLRGGYEETQYF. The CDR3 DNA reads TGCGCCAGCAGCTTAAGAGGCGGATACGAAGAGACCCAGTACTTC.

The chain couples TRBV6-1 to TRBJ2-5; D is uncertain. V was shortened by 2 bases and J by 0 bases, with 13 bases between the two germline ends. Germline V gene data show CDR1 as MNHNS and CDR2 as SASEGT. The CDR3 spans 16 residues. The CDR3 loop is CASSEFPRPYQETQYF. DNA of the CDR3: TGTGCCAGCAGTGAATTCCCCCGGCCTTACCAAGAGACCCAGTACTTC.

This clone has just one count. The chain recombines TRBV5-1 with TRBJ1-2; D unclear. There are 14 residues in the CDR3. Germline values: CDR1 SGHRS, CDR2 YFSETQ. V was trimmed by 0 bases and J by 7 bases, leaving 13 bases between them. DNA of the CDR3: TGCGCCAGCAGCTTGGCGACGGCAATTTCTGGCTACACCTTC. Its translation is CASSLATAISGYTF.

The V and J genes are TRBV19 and TRBJ2-5; 8 bases fit TRBD1. Germline CDR1 is LNHDA and CDR2 is SQIVND (reference sequence). CDR3 size: 14 residues. V shed 10 bases, J shed 5 bases, and the junction held 12 bases outside the gene matches. The CDR3 DNA reads as TGTGCCACTCGCCCCCAGGGGGCCAGGGAGACCCAGTACTTC. This codes for CATRPQGARETQYF. The full variable domain, with the rest looked up from reference TRBV19 and TRBJ2-5, is DGGITQSPKYLFRKEGQNVTLSCEQNLNHDAMYWYRQDPGQGLRLIYYSQIVNDFQKGDIAEGYSVSREKKESFPLTVTSAQKNPTAFYLCATRPQGARETQYFGPGTRLLVL.

The chain employs TRBV6-1 and TRBJ2-7; D perhaps matches TRBD1 (5 bases). The CDR3 is 13 residues long. Germline V lookup: CDR1 MNHNS, CDR2 SASEGT. Trimming left V 4 bases short and J 1 base short, with 8 bases between. CDR3 in amino acids: CASSGQSSYEQYF. DNA of the CDR3: TGTGCCAGCAGTGGACAGTCATCCTACGAGCAGTACTTC.

The chain links TRBV6-6 to TRBJ1-1; the D is unclear. The V and J ends lost 6 bases and 1 base respectively, with 15 bases between them. CDR3 length: 15 amino acids. Germline CDR1 is MNHNY and CDR2 is SVGAGI (reference sequence). CDR3 sequence reads: CASRLLGRPNTEAFF. The CDR3 nucleotides are TGTGCCAGCAGACTCCTGGGCCGACCGAACACTGAAGCTTTCTTT.

The chain carries TRBV6-6 and TRBJ2-5; D gene unclear. Deletions cut 2 bases from V and 1 base from J, with 11 bases between. This CDR3 contains 15 residues. Germline V lookup: CDR1 MNHNY, CDR2 SVGAGI (reference sequence). The CDR3 loop is CASSYPPGLQETQYF. In DNA form, the CDR3 reads TGTGCCAGCAGTTACCCCCCCGGTCTCCAAGAGACCCAGTACTTC.

The chain carries TRBV10-3 and TRBJ1-1; D not certain. Germline CDR1 and CDR2: ENHRY and SYGVKD. CDR3 length equals 13 residues. V was trimmed by 7 bases and J by 0 bases, leaving 9 bases between them. CDR3 protein: CAITLLLNTEAFF. The CDR3 DNA follows: TGTGCCATCACTCTCTTGCTGAACACTGAAGCTTTCTTT.

The rearrangement links TRBV6-5 to TRBJ1-4; D is undetermined. Trimming shortened V by 6 bases and J by 6 bases, and 17 bases separated the two germline ends. The germline CDR1 and CDR2 sequences are MNHEY and SVGAGI. This CDR3 has 15 amino acids. The CDR3 loop is CASSRHLGLDEKLFF. CDR3 DNA sequence: TGTGCCAGCAGCCGCCACCTTGGACTGGATGAAAAACTGTTTTTT.